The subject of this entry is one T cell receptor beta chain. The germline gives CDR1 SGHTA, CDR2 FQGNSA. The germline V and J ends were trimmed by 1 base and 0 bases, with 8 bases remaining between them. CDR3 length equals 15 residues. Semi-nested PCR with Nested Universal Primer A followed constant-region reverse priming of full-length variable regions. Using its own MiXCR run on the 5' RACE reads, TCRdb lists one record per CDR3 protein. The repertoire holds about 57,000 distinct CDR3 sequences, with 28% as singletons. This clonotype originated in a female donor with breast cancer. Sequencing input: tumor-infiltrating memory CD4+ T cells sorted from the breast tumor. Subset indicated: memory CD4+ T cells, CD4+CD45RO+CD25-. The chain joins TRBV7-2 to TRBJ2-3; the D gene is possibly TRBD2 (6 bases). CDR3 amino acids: CASSLDRGSTDTQYF. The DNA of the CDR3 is TGTGCCAGCAGCTTAGACCGGGGGAGCACAGATACGCAGTATTTT.